One and the same sample provided the 25 T cell receptor beta chains below, sequenced in a study of T cell repertoires in cytomegalovirus infection. These receptors' targets are unknown. TCRdb processed the reads anew with MiXCR; each CDR3 protein has one entry. The sample includes roughly 920,000 distinct CDR3 sequences, roughly 31% of them seen just once. Sequencing was performed on cultured CD8+ T cells from PBMCs, taken from culture after CMV antigen stimulation. Receptor source: a human donor in good health (CMV status not recorded). Some clones in this sample may be carry-over from other donors' samples.

There are a few counts of this clonotype. The J gene is TRBJ2-7, the V gene TRBV6-2 or TRBV6-3, with 7 bases aligning to TRBD1. Trimming removed 3 bases from V and 2 bases from J; junction bases left unmatched: 7. The CDR3 length is 15 residues. Germline CDR1 and CDR2: MNHEY and SVGEGT. The CDR3 nucleotides read TGTGCCAGCAGTTATGAAACAGGGGAACCCTACGAGCAGTACGTC. Translated: CASSYETGEPYEQYV.

Note on this clonotype: One end of the junction does not line up with germline, which may come from a read error. J is TRBJ2-6 and V is TRBV19, with 7 bases matching TRBD1. The CDR3 spans 19 residues. Germline CDR1 reads LNHDA; CDR2 reads SQIVND (reference sequence). The chain's CDR3 is CVSSQIVGEGAAGANVLTF. Written as DNA, the CDR3 is TGTGTCAGTAGCCAGATAGTGGGTGAGGGGGCGGCTGGGGCCAACGTCCTGACTTTC.

CDR3: CASSIGQGTNTGELFF. The CDR3 DNA is TGTGCCAGTAGTATTGGACAGGGGACAAACACCGGGGAGCTGTTTTTT. The rearrangement uses TRBV19 and TRBJ2-2, with 9 positions matching TRBD1. Germline loops: CDR1 LNHDA, CDR2 SQIVND (reference sequence). V lost 3 bases, J lost 2 bases, and 4 bases stayed unmatched. This CDR3 is 16 amino acids long.

This chain joins TRBV24-1 and TRBJ2-3; D remains unclear. Germline V CDR1 and CDR2: KGHDR, SFDVKD. With 0 bases removed from V and 2 bases from J, the gap between germline ends came to 11 bases. The CDR3 contains 16 residues. The CDR3 region is CATSDLPVSFTDTQYF. Written as DNA, the CDR3 is TGTGCCACCAGTGATTTGCCCGTCTCGTTCACAGATACGCAGTATTTT.

V is TRBV6-5 and J is TRBJ2-3, with 9 nucleotides matching TRBD2. V gave up 2 bases and J gave up 5 bases; unmatched junction bases: 8. This CDR3 comprises 16 residues. From germline, CDR1 is MNHEY and CDR2 SVGAGI. The CDR3 reads CASSYQGGGALDTQYF. The CDR3 nucleotides are TGTGCCAGCAGTTACCAGGGCGGGGGGGCCTTAGATACGCAGTATTTT.

This sequence joins TRBV9 and TRBJ2-1; TRBD2 is a possible D gene (6 bases). CDR3 size: 17 residues. Trimming cost V 0 bases and J 0 bases, with 13 bases left between them. The germline V gene has CDR1 SGDLS and CDR2 YYNGEE. This chain's CDR3 is CASSVEGGPGSYNEQFF. In DNA form, the CDR3 reads TGTGCCAGCAGCGTAGAGGGAGGCCCTGGCTCCTACAATGAGCAGTTCTTC.

In this sample, this clonotype turned up a few times. This chain's CDR3 is CASTLAGVTEAFF. The CDR3 nucleotides read TGTGCCAGCACCCTCGCGGGGGTCACTGAAGCTTTCTTT. V is TRBV5-8 and J is TRBJ1-1, with D perhaps TRBD1 (5 bases). V lost 6 bases and J 4 bases, leaving 13 bases between the germline ends. The CDR3 is 13 amino acids. The V gene's germline CDR1 is SGHTS and CDR2 YDEGEE.

This clonotype was seen a handful of times. This sequence joins TRBV5-5 and TRBJ1-6; D is undetermined. V was pared by 1 base and J by 6 bases, with 14 bases between. The CDR3 extends over 16 amino acids. Germline CDR1 and CDR2: SGHKS and YYEKEE (reference sequence). This chain's CDR3 is CASSLSAATPNSPLHF. CDR3 bases: TGTGCCAGCAGCTTGAGTGCTGCTACCCCTAATTCACCCCTCCACTTT.

This clonotype came up many times. The V gene is TRBV5-4, the J gene TRBJ1-1; no reliable D call. Trimming left V 7 bases short and J 4 bases short, with 11 bases between. The CDR3 length is 12 residues. The germline gives CDR1 SGHNT, CDR2 YYREEE (reference sequence). The CDR3 nucleotides read TGTGCCAGCTCCCCCGGGCCCACTGAAGCTTTCTTT. It codes for CASSPGPTEAFF.

The genes are TRBV27 and TRBJ2-2; 8 nucleotides agree with TRBD2. Germline V lookup: CDR1 MNHEY, CDR2 SMNVEV (reference sequence). The CDR3 totals 15 residues. The V and J ends lost 7 bases and 7 bases, in that order; junction bases with no gene match: 11. CDR3 sequence reads: CASTTLAGINGELFF. In DNA, the CDR3 is TGTGCCAGCACCACCTTAGCGGGGATAAACGGGGAGCTGTTTTTT.

Concerning this clonotype itself: A much more abundant neighbour one base away suggests this may be a read error. The V call is TRBV7-2, the J call TRBJ2-3; D call uncertain. The CDR3 is 14 residues long. The germline CDR1 and CDR2 sequences are SGHTA and FQGNSA. Trimming left V 2 bases short and J 3 bases short, with 9 bases between. The CDR3 sequence is CTSSLWGGTDTQYF. DNA of the CDR3: TGTACCAGCAGCTTATGGGGTGGTACAGATACGCAGTATTTT.

The chain combines TRBV18 with TRBJ2-7, with D maybe TRBD1 (5 bases). Germline CDR1 is KGHSH and CDR2 is LQKENI. The CDR3 length is 16 residues. Trimming cost V 2 bases and J 0 bases, with 14 bases left between them. The CDR3 reads CASSPWGSPGSYEQYF. CDR3 coding DNA: TGTGCCAGCTCACCATGGGGCTCCCCTGGCTCCTACGAGCAGTACTTC.

The V gene is TRBV9, the J gene TRBJ2-1; TRBD1 or TRBD2 may be the D gene (5 bases each). The CDR3 is 16 amino acids. V lost 1 base and J 6 bases, leaving 17 bases between the germline ends. CDR1 and CDR2 (germline): SGDLS, YYNGEE. This CDR3 is CASSVSWGRTGNEQFF. The CDR3 DNA follows: TGTGCCAGCAGCGTATCCTGGGGACGCACCGGCAATGAGCAGTTCTTC.

The chain couples TRBV4-1 to TRBJ2-1; tentatively, D is TRBD1 (6 bases). Germline V gives CDR1 MGHRA, CDR2 YSYEKL. Trimming stripped 3 bases from V and 0 bases from J, with 15 bases between. The length of the CDR3 is 17 residues. The CDR3 is CASSHIGQKNSYNEQFF. The CDR3 region has the DNA TGCGCCAGCAGCCATATTGGACAGAAAAACTCCTACAATGAGCAGTTCTTC.

V gene TRBV5-4 combines with J gene TRBJ2-7, with TRBD1 matching 9 bases. The ends lost 1 base at V and 1 base at J; junction bases unmatched: 9. This CDR3 is 17 amino acids long. The germline CDR1 and CDR2 sequences are SGHNT and YYREEE (reference sequence). The CDR3 sequence is CASSLNGAGQGSYEQYF. CDR3 bases: TGTGCCAGCAGCTTGAACGGGGCGGGACAGGGATCCTACGAGCAGTACTTC.

The chain couples TRBV3-1 to TRBJ2-3; TRBD2 aligns across 15 bases. This CDR3 is built from 19 residues. From germline, CDR1 is LGHDT and CDR2 YNNKEL (reference sequence). The junction had 8 bases not matched to a gene; V was cut back by 1 base and J by 3 bases. The CDR3 region has the DNA TGTGCCAGCAGCCAAGTAGGACTAGCGGGGGGGCCGGTGACAGATACGCAGTATTTT. It specifies CASSQVGLAGGPVTDTQYF.

This chain links TRBV20-1 with TRBJ1-1; D is unresolved. With 3 bases removed from V and 1 base from J, the gap between germline ends came to 12 bases. This CDR3 has 14 amino acids. The germline gives CDR1 DFQATT, CDR2 SNEGSKA (reference sequence). The CDR3 loop reads CSARYLTRNTEAFF. The CDR3, as DNA: TGCAGTGCTAGGTACCTCACGCGGAACACTGAAGCTTTCTTT.

The chain couples TRBV19 to TRBJ1-1; D might be TRBD1 (6 bases). Per germline, CDR1 LNHDA and CDR2 SQIVND (reference sequence). The CDR3 length is 12 residues. Trimming removed 3 bases at V and 7 bases at J, with 9 bases between. The CDR3 bases are TGTGCCAGTAGTATTATGGACAGTGAAGCTTTCTTT. Protein sequence: CASSIMDSEAFF. Using reference TRBV19 and TRBJ1-1 for the parts outside the CDR3, the full variable domain is DGGITQSPKYLFRKEGQNVTLSCEQNLNHDAMYWYRQDPGQGLRLIYYSQIVNDFQKGDIAEGYSVSREKKESFPLTVTSAQKNPTAFYLCASSIMDSEAFFGQGTRLTVV.

This sequence joins TRBV19 and TRBJ1-1; TRBD1 is a possible D gene (5 bases). Germline V gene data show CDR1 as LNHDA and CDR2 as SQIVND (reference sequence). This CDR3 region has 14 residues. The V end lost 3 bases, the J end lost 3 bases, and 11 bases lay between the germline ends. CDR3 region: CASSIGQGYTEAFF. DNA for the CDR3: TGTGCCAGTAGTATCGGTCAGGGTTACACTGAAGCTTTCTTT. Combining the CDR3 with reference TRBV19 and TRBJ1-1 gives the whole variable domain DGGITQSPKYLFRKEGQNVTLSCEQNLNHDAMYWYRQDPGQGLRLIYYSQIVNDFQKGDIAEGYSVSREKKESFPLTVTSAQKNPTAFYLCASSIGQGYTEAFFGQGTRLTVV.

The V and J genes are TRBV12-3 or TRBV12-4 and TRBJ2-2; 7 bases align to TRBD2. The J segment lost 6 bases and the V segment lost 1 base, leaving 5 bases of the junction unmatched. The CDR3 sequence is 15 residues long. CDR3 loop: CASSLVGGGAGELFF. CDR3 DNA: TGTGCCAGCAGTTTAGTGGGGGGGGGGGCCGGGGAGCTGTTTTTT.

The chain has TRBV29-1 and TRBJ2-7, with D unresolved. V was clipped by 5 bases and J by 5 bases, with 16 bases between them. The CDR3 runs to 13 residues. Germline V gene sequence: CDR1 SQVTM, CDR2 ANQGSEA. The CDR3 spells CSVLQVGSNEQYF. The CDR3 coding sequence is TGCAGCGTTCTCCAAGTGGGCAGCAACGAGCAGTACTTC.

The rearrangement joins TRBV15 to TRBJ2-5; either TRBD1 or TRBD2 may fit D (5 bases each). CDR1 is LNHNV and CDR2 is YYDKDF in the germline V gene (reference sequence). The V end lost 0 bases, the J end lost 4 bases, and 9 bases lay between the germline ends. The CDR3 covers 14 residues. In nucleotides, the CDR3 is TGTGCCACCAGCAGAGAAGACAGCGGAGAGACCCAGTACTTC. This gives the protein CATSREDSGETQYF.

The chain joins TRBV5-5 to TRBJ1-1; D possibly corresponds to TRBD1 (5 bases). Per germline, CDR1 SGHKS and CDR2 YYEKEE (reference sequence). With 2 bases removed from V and 4 bases from J, the gap between germline ends came to 12 bases. The length of the CDR3 is 14 residues. The CDR3 bases are TGTGCCAGCAGCTTAGGGGAGGGACCCACTGAAGCTTTCTTT. Its protein product is CASSLGEGPTEAFF. The entire variable domain, with the rest obtained from reference TRBV5-5 and TRBJ1-1, is as follows: DAGVTQSPTHLIKTRGQQVTLRCSPISGHKSVSWYQQVLGQGPQFIFQYYEKEERGRGNFPDRFSARQFPNYSSELNVNALLLGDSALYLCASSLGEGPTEAFFGQGTRLTVV.

This clonotype was detected once. The chain joins TRBV15 to TRBJ2-3; 13 bases map to TRBD2. Germline trimming cut 4 bases from V and 0 bases from J; bases unmatched to any gene: 10. The CDR3 loop spans 19 amino acids. Looked up from germline, CDR1 is LNHNV and CDR2 is YYDKDF (reference sequence). CDR3 coding DNA: TGTGCCACCAGCAAGGGGACTAGCGGGGTACAGACTAGCACAGATACGCAGTATTTT. It codes for CATSKGTSGVQTSTDTQYF.

The chain combines TRBV7-2 with TRBJ1-6; D gene uncertain. V lost 7 bases, J lost 8 bases, and 24 bases lay in between. The CDR3 has 17 amino acids. CDR1 is SGHTA, CDR2 FQGNSA, per germline. DNA of the CDR3: TGTGCCAGCATCCCCGACTCCTACAGATATGGTGATTCACCCCTCCACTTT. As protein: CASIPDSYRYGDSPLHF.